Listed below are T cell receptor beta chains from one sample, sequenced in a study of blood T cell repertoires in COVID-19. Here immunoSEQ multiplex PCR was the method, and the copy in TCRdb shows in-frame clones only, minus some. The table has about 44,000 clones, 85% to 95% seen once. Sequencing input: peripheral blood. The receptors were gathered from a man aged 50-59 years with COVID-19, enrolled during active disease. The CDR3 runs from the conserved cysteine through the conserved F or W. The D gene is left open where the match is weak. Clone size, where shown, is once, few, many, or a class for clones that have expanded.

CASSRAGATDTQYF,TGTGCCAGCAGCCGGGCGGGAGCAACAGATACGCAGTATTTT,TRBJ2-3,TRBV6-6,TRBD2,.,14
CAWSRDTGYTF,TGTGCCTGGAGTCGGGACACTGGCTACACCTTC,TRBJ1-2,TRBV30,.,.,11
CASSQGLAAFDNEQFF,TGTGCCAGCAGCCAAGGACTAGCGGCTTTTGACAATGAGCAGTTCTTC,TRBJ2-1,TRBV14,TRBD2,.,16
CASSPHPTGSSTEAFF,TGTGCCAGCAGCCCCCATCCTACAGGGTCGAGCACTGAAGCTTTCTTT,TRBJ1-1,TRBV9,.,once,16
CSVEGRGLVDEQYF,TGCAGCGTCGAGGGCAGGGGGCTGGTTGACGAGCAGTACTTC,TRBJ2-7,TRBV29-1,TRBD1,.,14
CASSLSGLYNSEQFF,TGCGCCAGCAGCTTGTCAGGGCTGTACAACTCTGAGCAGTTCTTC,TRBJ2-1,TRBV5-1,.,.,15
CASSSPDRAYEQYF,TGTGCCAGCAGTTCCCCGGACAGGGCCTACGAGCAGTACTTC,TRBJ2-7,TRBV27,TRBD1,.,14
CASSEGRIPTEAFF,TGTGCCAGCAGTGAGGGGCGGATACCCACTGAAGCTTTCTTT,TRBJ1-1,TRBV6-1,.,.,14
CASSMKDWYGNQPQHF,TGTGCCAGTAGTATGAAGGACTGGTATGGCAATCAGCCCCAGCATTTT,TRBJ1-5,TRBV19,.,.,16
CSARHGDTQYF,TGCAGTGCTAGGCACGGAGATACGCAGTATTTT,TRBJ2-3,TRBV20-1,.,.,11
CASGPGQRFYGYTF,TGTGCCAGCGGTCCGGGACAGAGATTCTATGGCTACACCTTC,TRBJ1-2,TRBV6-5,TRBD1,once,14
CASSLGDSGRFYEQYF,TGTGCCAGCAGCTTAGGTGATAGCGGGAGATTCTACGAGCAGTACTTC,TRBJ2-7,TRBV7-9,TRBD2,.,16
CASSTPGAGANVLTF,TGTGCCAGTAGTACTCCGGGGGCTGGGGCCAACGTCCTGACTTTC,TRBJ2-6,TRBV19,.,.,15
CASSPTTRTGGYGYTF,TGCGCCAGCAGCCCGACCACTAGGACAGGGGGATACGGCTACACCTTC,TRBJ1-2,TRBV5-1,TRBD1,.,16
CASSERDSSYEQYF,TGTGCCAGCAGTGAAAGGGACAGCTCCTACGAGCAGTACTTC,TRBJ2-7,TRBV2,TRBD1,.,14
CASSLRGGRAPKNIQYF,TGTGCCAGCAGTCTAAGGGGTGGCAGGGCACCCAAAAACATTCAGTACTTC,TRBJ2-4,TRBV27,.,once,17
CASSYSSGGHNEQFF,TGTGCCAGCAGTTACTCTAGCGGGGGCCACAATGAGCAGTTCTTC,TRBJ2-1,TRBV6-5,TRBD2,.,15
CAWSDRAGGINNSPLHF,TGTGCCTGGAGCGATAGGGCGGGAGGGATTAATAATTCACCCCTCCACTTT,TRBJ1-6,TRBV30,.,.,17
CAISDDRGYGYTF,TGTGCCATCAGTGATGACAGGGGGTATGGCTACACCTTC,TRBJ1-2,TRBV10-3,TRBD1,once,13
CASIVRARGQTNTGELFF,TGTGCCAGCATAGTACGGGCCAGGGGCCAGACGAACACCGGGGAGCTGTTTTTT,TRBJ2-2,TRBV19,.,.,18
CASSRAPGRETQYF,TGTGCCAGTAGTAGGGCACCCGGGAGAGAGACCCAGTACTTC,TRBJ2-5,TRBV19,.,.,14
CASSLGDGLNSPLHF,TGTGCCAGCAGCCTAGGGGACGGACTAAATTCACCCCTCCACTTT,TRBJ1-6,TRBV6-5,.,.,15
CAIATLLAGTSYNEQFF,TGTGCCATCGCGACTCTACTAGCGGGAACGTCCTACAATGAGCAGTTCTTC,TRBJ2-1,TRBV10-3,TRBD2,.,17
CASSPDSSYNEQFF,TGTGCCAGCTCACCAGATAGCTCCTACAATGAGCAGTTCTTC,TRBJ2-1,TRBV18,.,.,14
CASSSVSGRSRNEQFF,TGCGCCAGCAGCTCCGTCAGCGGGAGGTCCAGGAATGAGCAGTTCTTC,TRBJ2-1,TRBV5-1,TRBD2,.,16
CASSLVVMQGGEEAFF,TGTGCCAGCAGCTTAGTTGTAATGCAGGGAGGGGAGGAAGCTTTCTTT,TRBJ1-1,TRBV7-9,.,few,16
CASSLGTPQYF,TGTGCCAGCAGCTTAGGGACTCCTCAGTACTTC,TRBJ2-5,TRBV7-9,.,.,11
CASSPPGGEQFF,TGTGCTAGCAGCCCTCCAGGAGGTGAGCAGTTCTTC,TRBJ2-1,TRBV7-7,.,.,12
CASRTGLDSPLHF,TGTGCCAGCCGGACAGGGCTCGATTCACCCCTCCACTTT,TRBJ1-6,TRBV19,TRBD1,.,13
CASSRTVNTEAFF,TGTGCCAGCAGTCGGACAGTGAACACTGAAGCTTTCTTT,TRBJ1-1,TRBV2,.,.,13
CSDLDRHNEQFF,TGCAGCGACCTGGACAGACACAATGAGCAGTTCTTC,TRBJ2-1,TRBV29-1,.,.,12
CASSLVGTGGGGYTF,TGTGCCAGCAGCTTAGTTGGGACAGGGGGCGGCGGCTACACCTTC,TRBJ1-2,TRBV7-9,TRBD1,.,15
CASSLAGLGGADTQYF,TGCGCCAGCAGCTTGGCCGGACTGGGGGGAGCGGATACGCAGTATTTT,TRBJ2-3,TRBV5-1,.,.,16